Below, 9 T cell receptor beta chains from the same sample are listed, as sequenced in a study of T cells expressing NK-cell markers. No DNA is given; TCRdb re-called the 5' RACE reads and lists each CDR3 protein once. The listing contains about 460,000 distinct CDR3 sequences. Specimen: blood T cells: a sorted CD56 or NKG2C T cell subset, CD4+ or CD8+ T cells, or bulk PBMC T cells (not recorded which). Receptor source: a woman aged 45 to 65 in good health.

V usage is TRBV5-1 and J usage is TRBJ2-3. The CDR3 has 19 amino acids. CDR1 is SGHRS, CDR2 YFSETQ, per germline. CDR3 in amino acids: CASSSGLAAVYASTDTQYF.

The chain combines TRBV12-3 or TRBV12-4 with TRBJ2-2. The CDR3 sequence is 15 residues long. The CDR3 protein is CASAQLRVDTGELFF.

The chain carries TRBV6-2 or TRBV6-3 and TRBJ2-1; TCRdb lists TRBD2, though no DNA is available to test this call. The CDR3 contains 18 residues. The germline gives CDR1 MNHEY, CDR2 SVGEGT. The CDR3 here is CASSYSLLAGGSNNEQFF.

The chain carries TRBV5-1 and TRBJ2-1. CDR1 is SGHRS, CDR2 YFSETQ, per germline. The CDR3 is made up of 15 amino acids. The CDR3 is CASSSRRSVTNEQFF. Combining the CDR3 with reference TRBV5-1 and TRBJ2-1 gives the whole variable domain KAGVTQTPRYLIKTRGQQVTLSCSPISGHRSVSWYQQTPGQGLQFLFEYFSETQRNKGNFPGRFSGRQFSNSRSEMNVSTLELGDSALYLCASSSRRSVTNEQFFGPGTRLTVL.

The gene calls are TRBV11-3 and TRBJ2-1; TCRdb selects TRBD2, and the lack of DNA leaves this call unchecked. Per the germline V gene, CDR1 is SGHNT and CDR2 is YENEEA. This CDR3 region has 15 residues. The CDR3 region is CASSLAGSPNVEQFF.

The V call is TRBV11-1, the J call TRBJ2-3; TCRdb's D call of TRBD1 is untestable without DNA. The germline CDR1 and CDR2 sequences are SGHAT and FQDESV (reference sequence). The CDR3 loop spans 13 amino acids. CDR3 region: CASTQGHTDTQYF.

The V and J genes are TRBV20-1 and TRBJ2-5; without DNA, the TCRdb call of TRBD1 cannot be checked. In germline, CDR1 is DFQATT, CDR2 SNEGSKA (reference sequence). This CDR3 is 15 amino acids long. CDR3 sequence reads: CSARDPGGSQETQYF.

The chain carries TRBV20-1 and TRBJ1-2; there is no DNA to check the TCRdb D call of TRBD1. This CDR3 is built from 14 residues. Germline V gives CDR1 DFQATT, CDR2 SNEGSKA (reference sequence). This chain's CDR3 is CSARTGGAGYGYTF.

The chain's CDR3 is CASRNIAGGDNEQFF. This chain connects TRBV2 to TRBJ2-1; the D call from TCRdb, TRBD2, cannot be confirmed without DNA. Germline CDR1 is SNHLY and CDR2 is FYNNEI. The CDR3 totals 15 residues. The full variable domain, in which reference TRBV2 and TRBJ2-1 provide the parts outside the CDR3, is EPEVTQTPSHQVTQMGQEVILRCVPISNHLYFYWYRQILGQKVEFLVSFYNNEISEKSEIFDDQFSVERPDGSNFTLKIRSTKLEDSAMYFCASRNIAGGDNEQFFGPGTRLTVL.